This T cell receptor (beta chain) was recorded in a study of T cells in Graves' hyperthyroidism and ophthalmopathy. Study outcomes and limitations: Most thyroid clonotypes with frequency above 0.001 were detected in blood.

Amplified TCR beta CDR3 regions derived from RNA transcripts. Using the HTBI primer set, a first-round RT-PCR was run on the TCR CDR3. TCRdb analysed the multiplex PCR reads with MiXCR anew, one entry per CDR3 protein. The table includes fewer than 900,000 distinct CDR3 sequences, around a sixth detected once. The CDR3 totals 12 residues. CDR1 DFQATT and CDR2 SNEGSKA come from the germline V gene (reference sequence). V was shortened by 3 bases and J by 5 bases, with 10 bases between the two germline ends. Patients were aged 18 to 65, had disease duration under 2 months, and had newly diagnosed hyperthyroidism. This clonotype was picked up many times. Its antigen remains unidentified.

The source is a woman in her forties or fifties with Graves' hyperthyroidism that later progressed to Graves' ophthalmopathy. The rearrangement uses TRBV20-1 and TRBJ2-5, with D perhaps TRBD2 (6 bases). The sequenced sample was blood. CDR3: CSASGGIETQYF. As DNA, the CDR3 is TGCAGTGCTAGCGGGGGAATCGAGACCCAGTACTTC.